This T cell receptor (beta chain) was captured in a study of blood T cell repertoires in COVID-19. Study as a whole: Samples came from the United States, Italy and Spain, spanning acute and convalescent COVID-19.

Original handling: Amplification from reference gene primers served as the basis for estimated nucleated cell counts. TCRdb keeps only in-frame clones here, not all; method: immunoSEQ multiplex PCR. Clone size and V and J calls were adopted from that table, with D and trimming inferred from the DNA. Among approximately 150,000 clones listed, roughly 89% were seen once. The sequenced material came from peripheral blood. This sequence was found in a man aged 45-60 years with active or convalescent COVID-19.

The CDR3 nucleotides read TGTGCTAGTGGTTTTACAGGGCTGGAGACCCAGTACTTC. This gives the protein CASGFTGLETQYF. The V call is TRBV12-5, the J call TRBJ2-5, with a possible D match to TRBD1 (6 bases). CDR3 length equals 13 residues. The V gene's germline CDR1 is LGHNT and CDR2 FRNRAP. Trimming took 3 bases from V and 5 from J, leaving 10 bases between them.